This T cell receptor beta chain is drawn from a study of OX40 agonist ivuxolimab in advanced cancers. The CDR3 covers 15 residues. Germline CDR1 and CDR2: SGHNT and YYREEE (reference sequence). The V gene lost 2 bases and the J gene lost 1 base, with 9 bases spanning the gap. Assay used: immunoSEQ multiplex PCR; TCRdb lists only in-frame clones, some missing. The data hold under 85,000 clones, with 86% observed a single time. The chain carries TRBV5-4 and TRBJ2-2; tentatively, D is TRBD2 (5 bases). The specimen was CD4+ or CD8+ T cells sorted from blood, collected in a trial of the OX40 agonist ivuxolimab. This clonotype was obtained from an adult with an advanced solid tumor such as melanoma, head and neck, liver or kidney cancer. CDR3 nucleotides: TGTGCCAGCAGCTTCGAGCGGCTGAACACCGGGGAGCTGTTTTTT. It yields the protein CASSFERLNTGELFF. Filled out from reference TRBV5-4 and TRBJ2-2, the complete variable domain reads ETGVTQSPTHLIKTRGQQVTLRCSSQSGHNTVSWYQQALGQGPQFIFQYYREEENGRGNFPPRFSGLQFPNYSSELNVNALELDDSALYLCASSFERLNTGELFFGEGSRLTVL.